The TCR beta chain described here comes from a study of blood T cell repertoires in COVID-19. Overall study: Collection of acute and convalescent COVID-19 samples took place in the United States, Italy and Spain. T cells, B-cell-depleted T cells, or PBMCs provided the cDNA or gDNA that served as material.

CDR3 length equals 13 residues. Trimming pared 2 bases from V and 6 bases from J, leaving 5 bases between. The germline CDR1 and CDR2 sequences are MGHRA and YSYEKL. This clone was seen just once. In the original processing: Amplification with reference gene primers provided the estimates of nucleated cell counts. Here immunoSEQ multiplex PCR was the method, and the copy in TCRdb shows in-frame clones only, minus some. V, J and clone size reflect that table, while D and trimming were determined from the DNA. Among 380,000 or so clones listed, about 80% were seen once. Sequencing was done on a sample of peripheral blood. This TCR was sampled from a human donor with acute or convalescent COVID-19. The donor label of this sample is uncertain. The chain carries TRBV4-1 and TRBJ1-6; D remains unclear. CDR3 nucleotide sequence: TGCGCCAGCAGCCAATCCGTTAATTCACCCCTCCACTTT. Translated: CASSQSVNSPLHF.